One sample yielded the 13 T cell receptor beta chains listed below, sequenced in a study of control samples from healthy donors and cancer patients. Method: immunoSEQ multiplex PCR; TCRdb's copy keeps in-frame clones and lacks some. The sample has approximately 100,000 clones; about 89% are singletons. The sequenced sample consisted of blood. Receptor source: a man between 25 and 39 years old in good health.

V usage is TRBV18 and J usage is TRBJ2-2; D might be TRBD1 (5 bases). This CDR3 is built from 16 residues. V lost 1 base, J lost 5 bases, and 14 bases lay in between. Germline assignment: CDR1 KGHSH and CDR2 LQKENI. The CDR3 protein is CASSPQKGARTGELFF. The DNA for the CDR3 is TGTGCCAGCTCACCACAAAAAGGGGCGCGGACCGGGGAGCTGTTTTTT.

This clone was detected a few times. The rearrangement joins TRBV3-1 (or the pseudogene TRBV3-2) to TRBJ2-7; 12 nucleotides align to TRBD1. V was pared by 1 base and J by 5 bases, with 6 bases of the junction left unmatched. The CDR3 spans 16 residues. CDR1 is LGHDT, CDR2 YNNKEL, per germline (reference sequence). The CDR3 region is CASSQGSGTGGNEQYV. For the CDR3, the DNA is TGTGCCAGCAGCCAAGGATCCGGGACAGGGGGCAACGAGCAGTACGTC.

V is TRBV24-1 and J is TRBJ2-3; the D call may be TRBD1 or TRBD2 (5 bases each). V lost 9 bases to trimming and J lost 9 bases, with 12 bases between them. Per germline, CDR1 KGHDR and CDR2 SFDVKD. The CDR3 is 11 amino acids. Here the CDR3 reads CATSAGTTQYF. Written as DNA, the CDR3 is TGTGCCACCTCCGCAGGGACCACGCAGTATTTT.

DNA for the CDR3: TGCGCCAGCAGCTCGAAGACAGGGGGCTTCTATGGCTACACCTTC. Translating it yields CASSSKTGGFYGYTF. This chain joins TRBV5-1 and TRBJ1-2; TRBD1 aligns across 10 bases. Trimming removed 3 bases from V and 4 bases from J; junction bases left unmatched: 6. Germline V gives CDR1 SGHRS, CDR2 YFSETQ. This CDR3 comprises 15 residues. Complete variable domain (other parts from reference TRBV5-1 and TRBJ1-2): KAGVTQTPRYLIKTRGQQVTLSCSPISGHRSVSWYQQTPGQGLQFLFEYFSETQRNKGNFPGRFSGRQFSNSRSEMNVSTLELGDSALYLCASSSKTGGFYGYTFGSGTRLTVV.

The chain recombines TRBV27 with TRBJ1-5, with 10 bases matching TRBD1. V trimming: 5 bases; J trimming: 3 bases; junction bases outside the gene matches: 7. The length of the CDR3 is 16 residues. Germline CDR1 is MNHEY and CDR2 is SMNVEV (reference sequence). The chain's CDR3 is CASSPGTGVINQPQHF. As DNA, the CDR3 is TGTGCCAGCAGTCCCGGGACAGGGGTTATCAATCAGCCCCAGCATTTT.

The chain uses TRBV24-1 and TRBJ2-5; 8 bases agree with TRBD2. The CDR3 sequence is 15 residues long. Germline assignment: CDR1 KGHDR and CDR2 SFDVKD. V lost 1 base, J lost 0 bases, and 0 bases stayed unmatched. DNA for the CDR3: TGTGCCACCAGTGATTTAGCGGGGGACCAAGAGACCCAGTACTTC. This translates into CATSDLAGDQETQYF.

The chain's CDR3 is CASSPNRGYEQYV. The DNA for the CDR3 is TGTGCCAGCAGTCCAAACAGGGGCTACGAGCAGTACGTC. This chain uses TRBV6-5 with TRBJ2-7; 7 nucleotides agree with TRBD1. The CDR3 covers 13 residues. Trimming at V came to 5 bases and at J to 3 bases, leaving 4 bases not matched to a gene. Germline V gives CDR1 MNHEY, CDR2 SVGAGI.

The chain recombines TRBV6-5 with TRBJ2-7; 8 bases line up with TRBD2. The CDR3 contains 14 residues. After removal of 8 bases from V and 3 bases from J, the junction contained 9 bases not matched to a gene. Looked up from germline, CDR1 is MNHEY and CDR2 is SVGAGI. The CDR3 nucleotides are TGTGCCAGCGCGCTGGGACTAGACCGCTACGAGCAGTACTTC. Translated, it gives CASALGLDRYEQYF.

The table lists this clone with a count of one. The chain uses TRBV4-2 and TRBJ2-5, with D perhaps matching TRBD1 (6 bases). Deletions cut 1 base from V and 5 bases from J, with 11 bases between. The CDR3 is made up of 14 amino acids. CDR1 and CDR2 (germline): LGHNA, YNFKEQ. In DNA, the CDR3 is TGTGCCAGCAGCCAAGTGGGGGCGAGGGAGACCCAGTACTTC. Its translation is CASSQVGARETQYF.

This clone was observed a handful of times. The chain has TRBV4-1 and TRBJ2-1; TRBD2 might be the D (5 bases). There are 14 residues in the CDR3. Germline CDR1 is MGHRA and CDR2 is YSYEKL. Trimming removed 3 bases from V and 6 bases from J, with 12 bases in between. CDR3 in amino acids: CASSHIGKTNEQFF. DNA of the CDR3: TGCGCCAGCAGCCATATCGGGAAAACCAATGAGCAGTTCTTC.

The chain combines TRBV12-3 or TRBV12-4 with TRBJ1-1; the D is unclear. Between the trimmed V and J ends, which lost 4 bases and 0 bases, there was a span of 3 bases. This CDR3 contains 12 residues. The CDR3 loop is CASSSMNTEAFF. Written as DNA, the CDR3 is TGTGCCAGCAGTTCAATGAACACTGAAGCTTTCTTT.

The chain couples TRBV6-6 to TRBJ1-2; TRBD1 matches at 7 bases. Germline trimming cut 6 bases from V and 6 bases from J; bases unmatched to any gene: 10. The CDR3 is 14 residues long. Germline V lookup: CDR1 MNHNY, CDR2 SVGAGI (reference sequence). The CDR3 protein is CASRDTGEIDGYTF. The CDR3, as DNA: TGTGCCAGCAGGGACACAGGGGAGATAGATGGCTACACCTTC.

This clone has only one observation. The V call is TRBV4-3, the J call TRBJ1-5, with D possibly being TRBD1 (6 bases). The V and J ends lost 0 bases and 2 bases respectively, with 14 bases between them. The CDR3 is made up of 17 amino acids. Germline assignment: CDR1 LGHNA and CDR2 YSLEER. CDR3 amino acids: CASSQEQGRGGNQPQHF. The CDR3 DNA sequence: TGCGCCAGCAGCCAAGAACAGGGCCGGGGAGGCAATCAGCCCCAGCATTTT.